These 2 T cell receptor beta chains were sequenced from one sample in a study of control samples from healthy donors and cancer patients. This table comes from immunoSEQ multiplex PCR, and its TCRdb copy is limited to in-frame clones, with some not included. The table lists approximately 84,000 clones, about four fifths of them singletons, with 8.5% to 10% in the top ten. Specimen: blood. The origin of the receptors is a woman aged 55-75 years in good health.

The chain is built from TRBV5-4 and TRBJ2-4; a possible D gene is TRBD1 (5 bases). V was shortened by 4 bases and J by 1 base, with 12 bases between the two germline ends. Per the germline V gene, CDR1 is SGHNT and CDR2 is YYREEE (reference sequence). The CDR3 totals 15 residues. CDR3 region: CASSDARVAKNIQYF. The CDR3 DNA follows: TGTGCCAGCAGCGACGCCAGGGTGGCCAAAAACATTCAGTACTTC. Together with reference TRBV5-4 and TRBJ2-4, the CDR3 gives the full variable domain: ETGVTQSPTHLIKTRGQQVTLRCSSQSGHNTVSWYQQALGQGPQFIFQYYREEENGRGNFPPRFSGLQFPNYSSELNVNALELDDSALYLCASSDARVAKNIQYFGAGTRLSVL.

Concerning this clone: A read error may account for a junction end that differs from germline. This sequence joins TRBV6-1 and TRBJ2-2; the match to TRBD2 covers 7 bases. CDR1 and CDR2 (germline): MNHNS, SASEGT. This CDR3 is built from 16 residues. The CDR3 sequence: CANSEAVGRDTGELFF. The CDR3 DNA follows: TGTGCCAACAGTGAAGCTGTAGGGAGGGACACCGGGGAGCTGTTTTTT.